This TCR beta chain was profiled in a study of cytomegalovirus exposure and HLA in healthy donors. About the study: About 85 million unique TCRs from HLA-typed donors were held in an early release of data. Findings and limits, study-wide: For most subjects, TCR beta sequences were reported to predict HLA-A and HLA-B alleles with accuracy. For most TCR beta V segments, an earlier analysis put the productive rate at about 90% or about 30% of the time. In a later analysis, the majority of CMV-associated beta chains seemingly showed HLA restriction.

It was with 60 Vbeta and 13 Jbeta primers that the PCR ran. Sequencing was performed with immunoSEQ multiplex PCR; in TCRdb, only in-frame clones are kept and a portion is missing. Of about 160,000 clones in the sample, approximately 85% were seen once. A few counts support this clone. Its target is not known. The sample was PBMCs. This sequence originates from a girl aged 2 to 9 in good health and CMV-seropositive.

The chain's CDR3 is CASSSRTSESSYEQYF. CDR3 nucleotides: TGTGCCAGCAGTTCCAGGACTAGCGAAAGCTCCTACGAGCAGTACTTC. This chain uses TRBV28 with TRBJ2-7, with TRBD2 matching over 9 bases. Per germline, CDR1 MDHEN and CDR2 SYDVKM. V trimming: 4 bases; J trimming: 0 bases; junction bases outside the gene matches: 7. This CDR3 region has 16 residues. Supplemented by reference TRBV28 and TRBJ2-7, the full variable domain reads DVKVTQSSRYLVKRTGEKVFLECVQDMDHENMFWYRQDPGLGLRLIYFSYDVKMKEKGDIPEGYSVSREKKERFSLILESASTNQTSMYLCASSSRTSESSYEQYFGPGTRLTVT.